These 20 T cell receptor beta chains were sequenced from one sample in a study of shared clonotypes between healthy human individuals. CD45RO-negative, CCR7-selected cells formed the naive CD8 fraction, which excluded terminally differentiated effector memory CD45RA+ cells. Repertoires were generated with immunoSEQ multiplex PCR, while TCRdb's copy carries only in-frame clones and drops some. Among approximately 740,000 clones listed, around 92% were seen once. Sample: naive CD8+ T cells sorted from blood. These receptors came from a man under 40 in good health.

This rearrangement joins TRBV6-1 to TRBJ1-1; D is possibly TRBD1 (5 bases). Germline V gives CDR1 MNHNS, CDR2 SASEGT. V lost 5 bases to trimming and J lost 1 base, with 5 bases between them. This CDR3 contains 12 residues. The CDR3 is CASSTGNTEAFF. The CDR3 DNA reads as TGTGCCAGCAGTACAGGGAACACTGAAGCTTTCTTT.

This chain connects TRBV7-7 to TRBJ2-2; TRBD1 aligns across 9 bases. Losses at the gene ends were 1 base for V and 0 bases for J; bases not matched to a gene: 0. Germline lookup yields CDR1 SSHAT and CDR2 FNYEAQ (reference sequence). CDR3 length equals 16 residues. The CDR3 sequence is CASSLGTGANTGELFF. DNA of the CDR3: TGTGCCAGCAGCTTAGGGACAGGGGCGAACACCGGGGAGCTGTTTTTT.

The CDR3 DNA reads as TGCGCCAGCAGCCCCTGGGGGGGCTCTAGTGGAAACACCATATATTTT. As protein: CASSPWGGSSGNTIYF. V usage is TRBV4-1 and J usage is TRBJ1-3, with a weak D call TRBD1 (6 bases). The CDR3 loop spans 16 amino acids. Germline lookup yields CDR1 MGHRA and CDR2 YSYEKL. V was cut by 4 bases and J by 3 bases, with 16 bases left in between.

Turning to this clone: A read error is possible here, since a much larger clone lies one base away. Other DNA sequences from this sample encode an identical CDR3 as well. This chain links TRBV28 with TRBJ2-7, with D hard to call. Germline V gene lookup returns CDR1 MDHEN and CDR2 SYDVKM. Trimming took 5 bases from V and 4 from J, leaving 6 bases between them. The CDR3 runs to 11 residues. The CDR3 sequence is CASSRNYEQYF. In nucleotides, the CDR3 is TGTGCCAGCAGTAGGAATTACGAGCAGTACTTC.

The V and J genes are TRBV9 and TRBJ1-4; unclear D gene. Per the germline V gene, CDR1 is SGDLS and CDR2 is YYNGEE. The germline V and J ends were trimmed by 0 bases and 0 bases, with 6 bases remaining between them. The CDR3 extends over 15 amino acids. The CDR3 DNA reads as TGTGCCAGCAGCGTAGAGGGATCAACTAATGAAAAACTGTTTTTT. Protein sequence: CASSVEGSTNEKLFF.

The rearrangement joins TRBV27 to TRBJ2-2; D possibly corresponds to TRBD2 (6 bases). CDR1 and CDR2 from the germline V gene are MNHEY and SMNVEV (reference sequence). Trimming pared 7 bases from V and 6 bases from J, leaving 9 bases between. The CDR3 is 12 residues long. Here the CDR3 DNA reads TGTGCCAGCACCCCGGGGGCCGGGGAGCTGTTTTTT. It translates to CASTPGAGELFF.

The V call is TRBV9, the J call TRBJ2-7; no definite D call. Trimming took 5 bases from V and 6 from J, leaving 9 bases between them. Germline V CDR1 and CDR2: SGDLS, YYNGEE. The CDR3 runs to 11 residues. DNA for the CDR3: TGTGCCAGCAGTGCGGACGGCGAGCAGTACTTC. It encodes CASSADGEQYF.

The rearrangement joins TRBV7-6 to TRBJ2-3; TRBD2 agrees at 7 bases. The V and J ends lost 4 bases and 4 bases, in that order; junction bases with no gene match: 8. This CDR3 has 15 amino acids. CDR1 SGHVS and CDR2 FNYEAQ come from the germline V gene. CDR3 bases: TGTGCCAGCAGCTCCCAAAGCGGGGTAGCAGATACGCAGTATTTT. The encoded protein is CASSSQSGVADTQYF.

This clone was counted a single time. The rearrangement joins TRBV2 to TRBJ2-7; the match to TRBD2 covers 8 bases. This CDR3 contains 13 residues. CDR1 and CDR2 from the germline V gene are SNHLY and FYNNEI. Losses at the gene ends were 6 bases for V and 5 bases for J; bases not matched to a gene: 6. The CDR3 reads CASSNLRGDEQYF. In nucleotides, the CDR3 is TGTGCCAGCAGCAATTTGCGGGGGGACGAGCAGTACTTC.

Here the CDR3 DNA reads TGTGCCAGCAGCCAAGTTCGGACACACGGTCCCTACGAGCAGTACTTC. It codes for CASSQVRTHGPYEQYF. The J gene is TRBJ2-7, the V gene TRBV14; D possibly corresponds to TRBD1 (5 bases). Trimming took off 1 base at V and 2 bases at J, with 15 bases between the two ends. The length of the CDR3 is 16 residues. Germline V lookup: CDR1 SGHDN, CDR2 FVKESK.

The rearrangement uses TRBV5-1 and TRBJ2-3, with 9 bases lining up with TRBD1. Unmatched junction bases numbered 2, after V lost 3 bases and J lost 12 bases. The CDR3 totals 11 residues. CDR1 is SGHRS, CDR2 YFSETQ, per germline. CDR3 nucleotide sequence: TGCGCCAGCAGCTCGGGACAGGGCCAGTATTTT. Encoded protein: CASSSGQGQYF.

The chain uses TRBV19 and TRBJ2-7, with D perhaps matching TRBD1 or TRBD2 (5 bases each). The germline gives CDR1 LNHDA, CDR2 SQIVND (reference sequence). CDR3 length: 15 amino acids. V was trimmed by 1 base and J by 5 bases, leaving 15 bases between them. The DNA for the CDR3 is TGTGCCAGTAGTATAGTGGGGACGAATTGGGACGAGCAGTACTTC. Translation: CASSIVGTNWDEQYF.

This rearrangement joins TRBV9 to TRBJ1-2; D may be TRBD1 (6 bases). The germline V and J ends were trimmed by 7 bases and 2 bases, with 9 bases remaining between them. Germline V gene lookup returns CDR1 SGDLS and CDR2 YYNGEE. The CDR3 contains 12 residues. This chain's CDR3 is CASGGQNYGYTF. CDR3 DNA sequence: TGTGCCAGCGGCGGACAGAACTATGGCTACACCTTC. Drawing the rest from reference TRBV9 and TRBJ1-2, the complete variable domain is DSGVTQTPKHLITATGQRVTLRCSPRSGDLSVYWYQQSLDQGLQFLIQYYNGEERAKGNILERFSAQQFPDLHSELNLSSLELGDSALYFCASGGQNYGYTFGSGTRLTVV.

The chain is built from TRBV7-9 and TRBJ2-1; tentative D call: TRBD2 (5 bases). The CDR3 covers 15 residues. CDR1 and CDR2 (germline): SEHNR, FQNEAQ (reference sequence). Deletions cut 5 bases from V and 3 bases from J, with 14 bases between. The DNA of the CDR3 is TGTGCCAGCAGCCCGAGGGCGGGTCTCTACAATGAGCAGTTCTTC. Amino acids: CASSPRAGLYNEQFF. The complete variable domain, with remaining parts taken from reference TRBV7-9 and TRBJ2-1, reads DTGVSQNPRHKITKRGQNVTFRCDPISEHNRLYWYRQTLGQGPEFLTYFQNEAQLEKSRLLSDRFSAERPKGSFSTLEIQRTEQGDSAMYLCASSPRAGLYNEQFFGPGTRLTVL.

The rearrangement joins TRBV6-5 to TRBJ2-7, with 8 bases lining up with TRBD1. The CDR3 totals 12 residues. V lost 5 bases and J lost 5; bases outside the gene matches: 2. Germline V CDR1 and CDR2: MNHEY, SVGAGI. The CDR3 DNA follows: TGTGCCAGCAGTCAGACAGGGGACGAGCAGTACTTC. This sequence encodes CASSQTGDEQYF.

About this clone: Other DNA variants within this sample encode the same CDR3. The rearrangement joins TRBV9 to TRBJ2-3; possible D gene TRBD2, 6 bases. Germline V CDR1 and CDR2: SGDLS, YYNGEE. CDR3 length: 15 residues. V lost 0 bases to trimming and J lost 2 bases, with 10 bases between them. This chain's CDR3 is CASSVGGASTDTQYF. Written as DNA, the CDR3 is TGTGCCAGCAGCGTAGGCGGGGCCTCCACAGATACGCAGTATTTT.

The chain is built from TRBV9 and TRBJ2-7, with D uncertain. Germline CDR1 and CDR2: SGDLS and YYNGEE. The CDR3 has 15 amino acids. Trimming took off 3 bases at V and 4 bases at J, with 17 bases between the two ends. Written as DNA, the CDR3 is TGTGCCAGCAGCGCCCGGCCGGGTTCCATTTACGAGCAGTACTTC. It encodes CASSARPGSIYEQYF.

The chain recombines TRBV27 with TRBJ2-7; D is uncertain. Germline assignment: CDR1 MNHEY and CDR2 SMNVEV (reference sequence). The CDR3 totals 13 residues. V lost 0 bases to trimming and J lost 4 bases, with 7 bases between them. CDR3 amino acids: CASSLSRRYEQYF. In DNA, the CDR3 is TGTGCCAGCAGTTTATCGCGGAGATACGAGCAGTACTTC.

V is TRBV29-1 and J is TRBJ2-1, with 7 bases fitting TRBD1. The V and J ends lost 4 bases and 7 bases, in that order; junction bases with no gene match: 4. This CDR3 is 12 amino acids long. Germline assignment: CDR1 SQVTM and CDR2 ANQGSEA. As DNA, the CDR3 is TGCAGCGTTGGACCACAGGGGAATGAGCAGTTCTTC. As protein: CSVGPQGNEQFF.

V gene TRBV7-3 combines with J gene TRBJ2-1, with D perhaps TRBD1 (6 bases). The CDR3 length is 17 residues. Germline V gives CDR1 SGHTA, CDR2 FQGTGA. Trimming pared 6 bases from V and 0 bases from J, leaving 18 bases between. Here the CDR3 reads CASSTANREASYNEQFF. In nucleotides, the CDR3 is TGTGCCAGCAGTACGGCCAACAGGGAAGCCTCCTACAATGAGCAGTTCTTC.